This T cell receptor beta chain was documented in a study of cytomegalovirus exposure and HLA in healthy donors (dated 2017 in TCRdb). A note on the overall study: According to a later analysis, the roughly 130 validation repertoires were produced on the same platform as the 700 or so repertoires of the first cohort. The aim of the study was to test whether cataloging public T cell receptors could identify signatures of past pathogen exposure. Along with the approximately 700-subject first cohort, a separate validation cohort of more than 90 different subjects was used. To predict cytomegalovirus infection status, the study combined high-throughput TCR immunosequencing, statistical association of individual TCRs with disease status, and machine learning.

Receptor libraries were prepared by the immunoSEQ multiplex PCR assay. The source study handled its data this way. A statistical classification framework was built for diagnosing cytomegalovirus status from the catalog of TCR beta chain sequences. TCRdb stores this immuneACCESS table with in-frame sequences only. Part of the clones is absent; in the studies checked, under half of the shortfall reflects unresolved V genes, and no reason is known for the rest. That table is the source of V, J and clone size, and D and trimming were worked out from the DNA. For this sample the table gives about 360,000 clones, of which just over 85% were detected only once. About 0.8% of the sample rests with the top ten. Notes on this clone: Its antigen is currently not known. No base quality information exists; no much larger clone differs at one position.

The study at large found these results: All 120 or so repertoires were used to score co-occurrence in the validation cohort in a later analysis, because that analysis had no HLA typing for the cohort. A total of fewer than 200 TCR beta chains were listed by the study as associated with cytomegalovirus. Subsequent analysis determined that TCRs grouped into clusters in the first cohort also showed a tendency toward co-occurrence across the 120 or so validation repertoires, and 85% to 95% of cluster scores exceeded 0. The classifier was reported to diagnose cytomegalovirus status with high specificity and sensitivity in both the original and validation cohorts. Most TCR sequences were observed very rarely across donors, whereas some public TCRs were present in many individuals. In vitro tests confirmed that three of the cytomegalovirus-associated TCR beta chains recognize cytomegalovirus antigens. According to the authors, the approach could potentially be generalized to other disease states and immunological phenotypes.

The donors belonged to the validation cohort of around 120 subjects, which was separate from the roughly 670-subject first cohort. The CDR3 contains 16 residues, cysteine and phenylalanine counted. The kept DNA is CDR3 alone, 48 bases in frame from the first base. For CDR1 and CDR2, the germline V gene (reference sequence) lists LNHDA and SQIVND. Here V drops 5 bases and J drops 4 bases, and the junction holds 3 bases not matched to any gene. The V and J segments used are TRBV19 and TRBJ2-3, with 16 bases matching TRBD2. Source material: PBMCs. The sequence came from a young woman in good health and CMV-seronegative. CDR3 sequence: CASSPGTSGGADTQYF. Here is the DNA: TGTGCCAGTAGTCCTGGGACTAGCGGGGGGGCAGATACGCAGTATTTT.